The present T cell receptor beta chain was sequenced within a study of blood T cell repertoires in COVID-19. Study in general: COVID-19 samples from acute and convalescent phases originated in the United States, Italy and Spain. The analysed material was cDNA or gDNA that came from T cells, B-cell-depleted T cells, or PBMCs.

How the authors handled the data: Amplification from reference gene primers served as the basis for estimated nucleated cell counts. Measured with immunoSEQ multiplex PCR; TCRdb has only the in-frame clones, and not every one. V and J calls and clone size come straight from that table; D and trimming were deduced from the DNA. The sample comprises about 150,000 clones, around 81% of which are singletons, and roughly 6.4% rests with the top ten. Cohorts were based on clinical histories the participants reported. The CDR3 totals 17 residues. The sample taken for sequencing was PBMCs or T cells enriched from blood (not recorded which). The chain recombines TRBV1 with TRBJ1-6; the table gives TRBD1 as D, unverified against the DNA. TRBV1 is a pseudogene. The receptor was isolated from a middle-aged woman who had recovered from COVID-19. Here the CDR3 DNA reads TGCACCAGCAGCCAAGGGGGGGACAGGGCGAATTATTCACCCCTCCACTTT. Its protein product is CTSSQGGDRANYSPLHF.